This T cell receptor (beta chain) was captured in a study of blood T cell repertoires in COVID-19. Across the whole study: The United States, Italy and Spain supplied acute and convalescent COVID-19 samples.

Seattle's enrolled individuals joined amid active infection and were then monitored longitudinally. Trimming took 2 bases from V and 6 from J, leaving 14 bases between them. Germline V gene data show CDR1 as WSHSY and CDR2 as SAAADI. The CDR3 sequence is 15 residues long. Methods used by the authors: Reference gene primer amplification in the assay estimated nucleated cell counts. Sequenced by immunoSEQ multiplex PCR; TCRdb stores in-frame clones only, minus some. V and J calls and clone size follow that table, whereas D and trimming were derived from the DNA. The sample has 100,000 to 150,000 clones, about 94% seen once; the top ten hold roughly 2%.

The chain uses TRBV10-2 and TRBJ1-5, with TRBD1 as a possible D gene (5 bases). The TCR was taken from a man aged 45 to 65 with COVID-19, enrolled during active disease. Source material: peripheral blood. The CDR3: CASSEGGISSQPQHF. The CDR3 coding sequence is TGCGCCAGCAGTGAGGGGGGGATCTCTAGTCAGCCCCAGCATTTT.